These 5 T cell receptor beta chains came from one sample sequenced in a study of tumor-infiltrating lymphocytes in primary liver carcinoma. Making TCR beta cDNA involved around 520 ng total RNA and a constant-region primer. Three-round nested multiplex PCR performed with slightly modified ARM-PCR produced the TCR beta libraries. The opening two PCR rounds, ten to eleven cycles each, paired TRBV1-TRBV30 forward primers with a C-beta reverse primer. TCRdb re-called the multiplex PCR reads with MiXCR, one entry per CDR3 protein. The data show tens of thousands of distinct CDR3 sequences, with over 55% seen just once and around 15% held by the top ten. Extraction of RNA together with DNA used roughly 20-33 mg of unsorted bulk tissue. The specimen was liver tumor tissue from sampling region 4. Subset reported: tumor region T4, right-lateral pole. The receptors stem from a woman aged 55 to 70 with primary liver carcinoma and hepatitis B virus infection.

On this clonotype itself: Its ends do not fully match the called genes, so a read error is possible. The chain carries TRBV6-5 and TRBJ1-1; D possibly corresponds to TRBD1 (6 bases). The CDR3 has 15 amino acids. Germline CDR1 is MNHEY and CDR2 is SVGAGI. This chain's CDR3 is CVSRQGGHMSTEAFF. CDR3 DNA sequence: TGTGTCAGCAGGCAAGGGGGACATATGAGCACTGAAGCTTTCTTT.

This clonotype showed up many times. This rearrangement joins TRBV10-3 to TRBJ2-1, with 8 nucleotides matching TRBD2. The trim removed 6 bases at V and 8 bases at J, leaving 15 bases unmatched. The CDR3 totals 16 residues. Per germline, CDR1 ENHRY and CDR2 SYGVKD. The CDR3 region is CAIRAGAYPGGDEQFF. In nucleotides, the CDR3 is TGTGCCATCAGGGCAGGGGCCTACCCCGGGGGGGATGAGCAGTTCTTC.

The CDR3 loop reads CASSPSLTGIGQPQHF. CDR3 sequence (DNA): TGTGCCAGCTCACCATCCCTTACAGGGATCGGACAGCCCCAGCATTTT. This rearrangement joins TRBV18 to TRBJ1-5, with a weak D call TRBD1 (6 bases). V lost 2 bases and J lost 7, with 18 bases in between. This CDR3 has 16 amino acids. Germline values: CDR1 KGHSH, CDR2 LQKENI.

Notes on this clonotype: The junction differs from germline at one of its ends, possibly a read error. This chain uses TRBV10-3 with TRBJ1-1, with D possibly being TRBD1 (5 bases). Germline lookup yields CDR1 ENHRY and CDR2 SYGVKD. The CDR3 loop spans 12 amino acids. The CDR3, as DNA: TGTGCCATCAGTGAGCCAGGGCGTGAAGCTTTCTTC. It is translated as CAISEPGREAFF.

In the case of this clonotype: Possible read error: a much larger clone is one base away. The chain links TRBV5-1 to TRBJ2-1; D not certain. The germline CDR1 and CDR2 sequences are SGHRS and YFSETQ. The CDR3 covers 17 residues. The CDR3 sequence: CAGSSMRADLSYNEQFF. The CDR3 bases are TGCGCCGGCAGCTCCATGAGAGCTGATCTATCCTACAATGAGCAGTTCTTC.